The 13 T cell receptor beta chains in this list originate from one sample, sequenced in a study of cytomegalovirus exposure and HLA in healthy donors. The PCR employed 60 Vbeta primers together with 13 Jbeta primers. The protocol was immunoSEQ multiplex PCR, while the TCRdb copy is restricted to in-frame clones and leaves out a portion. In the table there are 110,000 or so clones, 65% to 75% of which are singletons. The sample comprised PBMCs. The receptors shown here come from a woman in her forties or fifties in good health and CMV-seropositive.

The genes are TRBV5-1 and TRBJ2-7, with TRBD1 identical over 11 bases. The germline CDR1 and CDR2 sequences are SGHRS and YFSETQ. J was trimmed by 7 bases and V by 2 bases; bases with no gene match: 5. The CDR3 loop spans 14 amino acids. The chain's CDR3 is CASSFVGTGGEQYF. DNA of the CDR3: TGCGCCAGCAGCTTTGTAGGGACAGGGGGTGAGCAGTACTTC.

The gene calls are TRBV15 and TRBJ2-1; no definite D call. This CDR3 spans 16 amino acids. The V end lost 0 bases, the J end lost 4 bases, and 13 bases lay between the germline ends. Germline values: CDR1 LNHNV, CDR2 YYDKDF (reference sequence). The CDR3 bases are TGTGCCACCAGCAGAGAGGCAACAGAGCCTTACAATGAGCAGTTCTTC. It encodes CATSREATEPYNEQFF.

The chain is built from TRBV30 and TRBJ1-3; D remains ambiguous. Germline V lookup: CDR1 GTSNPN, CDR2 SVGIG (reference sequence). The CDR3 runs 17 residues. V was cut by 0 bases and J by 0 bases, with 15 bases left in between. CDR3 residues: CAWSVSGSGSSGNTIYF. The CDR3 DNA follows: TGTGCCTGGAGTGTAAGCGGTTCGGGAAGCTCTGGAAACACCATATATTTT.

V is TRBV10-3 and J is TRBJ1-1, with 9 bases aligning to TRBD1. CDR1 and CDR2 (germline): ENHRY, SYGVKD. V shed 11 bases and J 4 bases; nucleotides not matched to a gene: 11. The CDR3 consists of 14 residues. This CDR3 reads CASHTGTGSTEAFF. CDR3 nucleotide sequence: TGTGCCTCTCATACCGGGACAGGGTCCACTGAAGCTTTCTTT.

J is TRBJ2-1 and V is TRBV7-9; 7 bases align to TRBD1. The CDR3 is 14 residues long. Trimming took 2 bases from V and 7 from J; bases not matched to a gene: 5. Looked up from germline, CDR1 is SEHNR and CDR2 is FQNEAQ (reference sequence). The CDR3 DNA sequence: TGTGCCAGCAGCTTATCAACAGGGGAGAATGAGCAGTTCTTC. Translating it yields CASSLSTGENEQFF.

This clone was seen a handful of times. This rearrangement joins TRBV27 to TRBJ1-5; 11 bases map to TRBD1. The CDR3 covers 20 residues. Per the germline V gene, CDR1 is MNHEY and CDR2 is SMNVEV (reference sequence). J lost 2 bases, V lost 1 base, and 13 bases had no gene match. CDR3 sequence reads: CASSLFTPGQGVGGNQPQHF. CDR3 coding DNA: TGTGCCAGCAGTTTATTTACCCCGGGACAGGGGGTAGGTGGCAATCAGCCCCAGCATTTT.

The chain combines TRBV6-5 with TRBJ1-2, with D hard to call. The length of the CDR3 is 13 residues. V gave up 3 bases and J gave up 5 bases, with 10 bases separating them. The V gene's germline CDR1 is MNHEY and CDR2 SVGAGI. The CDR3 spells CASSYPGSYGYTF. CDR3 DNA: TGTGCCAGCAGTTATCCCGGGAGTTATGGCTACACCTTC.

The chain combines TRBV2 with TRBJ1-2; D not resolved. Trimming stripped 8 bases from V and 0 bases from J, with 13 bases between. The CDR3 consists of 14 residues. The germline V gene encodes CDR1 SNHLY and CDR2 FYNNEI. The CDR3: CASWSGIANYGYTF. DNA of the CDR3: TGTGCCAGCTGGTCCGGGATAGCTAACTATGGCTACACCTTC.

This clone showed up just a few times. V and J are TRBV9 and TRBJ1-1, with D perhaps matching TRBD1 (5 bases). Germline V gene lookup returns CDR1 SGDLS and CDR2 YYNGEE. The CDR3 runs 15 residues. Trimming took 3 bases from V and 8 from J, leaving 20 bases between them. The CDR3 region has the DNA TGTGCCAGCAGCGAGCATGCAGGGATGTTTCCCGAAGCTTTCTTT. Its protein product is CASSEHAGMFPEAFF.

This chain links TRBV7-2 with TRBJ1-1; D is possibly TRBD1 (5 bases). V was cut by 0 bases and J by 1 base, with 12 bases left in between. The CDR3 sequence is 16 residues long. Per the germline V gene, CDR1 is SGHTA and CDR2 is FQGNSA. The CDR3 loop reads CASSLALDSRNTEAFF. CDR3 nucleotide sequence: TGTGCCAGCAGCTTAGCGCTAGACAGCCGGAACACTGAAGCTTTCTTT. The full variable domain, rest sourced from reference TRBV7-2 and TRBJ1-1, is GAGVSQSPSNKVTEKGKDVELRCDPISGHTALYWYRQSLGQGLEFLIYFQGNSAPDKSGLPSDRFSAERTGGSVSTLTIQRTQQEDSAVYLCASSLALDSRNTEAFFGQGTRLTVV.

The V call is TRBV4-3, the J call TRBJ1-4; possibly TRBD1 for D (6 bases). Germline lookup yields CDR1 LGHNA and CDR2 YSLEER. This CDR3 contains 15 residues. The V gene lost 0 bases and the J gene lost 8 bases, with 13 bases spanning the gap. DNA of the CDR3: TGCGCCAGCAGCCAAGATCGGCAGGGGAGAGAAAAACTGTTTTTT. Encoded protein: CASSQDRQGREKLFF.

This clone occurred a few times. The chain uses TRBV28 and TRBJ2-7; possibly TRBD2 for D (5 bases). The germline CDR1 and CDR2 sequences are MDHEN and SYDVKM. V lost 7 bases to trimming and J lost 4 bases, with 8 bases between them. The CDR3 is made up of 11 amino acids. The CDR3 reads CASKGGYEQYF. As DNA, the CDR3 is TGTGCCAGCAAAGGCGGGTACGAGCAGTACTTC.

This rearrangement joins TRBV5-1 to TRBJ2-1; 8 nucleotides align to TRBD2. Germline trimming cut 0 bases from V and 6 bases from J; bases unmatched to any gene: 5. Germline values: CDR1 SGHRS, CDR2 YFSETQ. This CDR3 contains 15 residues. CDR3: CASSLVIAGSNEQFF. Here the CDR3 DNA reads TGCGCCAGCAGCTTGGTGATAGCGGGGAGCAATGAGCAGTTCTTC.